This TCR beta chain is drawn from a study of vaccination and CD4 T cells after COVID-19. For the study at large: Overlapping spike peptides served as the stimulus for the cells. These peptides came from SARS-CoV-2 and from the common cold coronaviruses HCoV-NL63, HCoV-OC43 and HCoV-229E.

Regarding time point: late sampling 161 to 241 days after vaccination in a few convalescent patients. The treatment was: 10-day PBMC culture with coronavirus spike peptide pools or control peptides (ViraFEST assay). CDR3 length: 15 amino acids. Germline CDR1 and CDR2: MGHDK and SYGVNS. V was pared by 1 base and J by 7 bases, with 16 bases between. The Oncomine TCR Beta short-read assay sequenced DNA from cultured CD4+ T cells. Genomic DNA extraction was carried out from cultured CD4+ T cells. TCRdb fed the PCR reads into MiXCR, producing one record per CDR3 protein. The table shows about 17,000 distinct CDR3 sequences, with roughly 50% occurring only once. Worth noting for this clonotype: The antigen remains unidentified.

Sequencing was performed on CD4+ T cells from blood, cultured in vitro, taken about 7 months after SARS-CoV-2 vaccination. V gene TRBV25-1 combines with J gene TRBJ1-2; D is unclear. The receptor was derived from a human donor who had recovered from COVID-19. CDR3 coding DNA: TGTGCCAGCAGTGAATGGAGTCAGCGGGGTTCTGGCTACACCTTC. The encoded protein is CASSEWSQRGSGYTF.